A single sample is the source of the 27 T cell receptor beta chains below, sequenced in a study of cytomegalovirus exposure and HLA in healthy donors. A multiplex PCR was run with 60 Vbeta primers and 13 Jbeta primers. Here immunoSEQ multiplex PCR was the method, and the copy in TCRdb shows in-frame clones only, minus some. Among fewer than 150,000 clones listed, around 80% were seen once. Sequencing used PBMCs. The receptors originated from a man between 35 and 55 years old in good health and CMV-seropositive.

V usage is TRBV4-1 and J usage is TRBJ1-3; 9 bases agree with TRBD1. CDR1 is MGHRA and CDR2 is YSYEKL in the germline V gene. The CDR3 consists of 17 residues. V lost 0 bases and J lost 2; bases outside the gene matches: 5. CDR3 coding DNA: TGCGCCAGCAGCCAAGATAAATGGGACAGGGCTGGAAACACCATATATTTT. Residues: CASSQDKWDRAGNTIYF.

For this clone: This specimen includes other DNA sequences encoding the same CDR3. The J gene is TRBJ1-2, the V gene TRBV7-9; a possible D gene is TRBD1 (6 bases). CDR3 length equals 15 residues. V lost 1 base and J 2 bases, leaving 11 bases between the germline ends. CDR1 is SEHNR and CDR2 is FQNEAQ in the germline V gene (reference sequence). This CDR3 is CASSLGGRGNYGYTF. The CDR3 DNA reads TGTGCCAGCAGCTTAGGTGGCAGGGGAAACTATGGCTACACCTTC.

The chain combines TRBV7-2 with TRBJ2-1; D may be TRBD2 (6 bases). CDR3 length equals 13 residues. The V gene lost 3 bases and the J gene lost 9 bases, with 12 bases spanning the gap. CDR1 and CDR2 from the germline V gene are SGHTA and FQGNSA. CDR3 sequence reads: CASSLAGWLEQFF. Here the CDR3 DNA reads TGTGCCAGCAGCTTGGCGGGATGGCTTGAGCAGTTCTTC. The full variable domain, with the rest looked up from reference TRBV7-2 and TRBJ2-1, is GAGVSQSPSNKVTEKGKDVELRCDPISGHTALYWYRQSLGQGLEFLIYFQGNSAPDKSGLPSDRFSAERTGGSVSTLTIQRTQQEDSAVYLCASSLAGWLEQFFGPGTRLTVL.

The chain is built from TRBV29-1 and TRBJ1-3; 9 nucleotides match TRBD1. This CDR3 spans 12 amino acids. The J segment lost 8 bases and the V segment lost 4 bases, leaving 3 bases of the junction unmatched. Germline CDR1 and CDR2: SQVTM and ANQGSEA. CDR3 protein: CSVGTGVDTIYF. The CDR3, as DNA: TGCAGCGTTGGGACAGGGGTGGACACCATATATTTT.

The chain uses TRBV30 and TRBJ1-5; TRBD1 might be the D (5 bases). The CDR3 covers 13 residues. CDR1 GTSNPN and CDR2 SVGIG come from the germline V gene (reference sequence). Trimming took off 0 bases at V and 9 bases at J, with 12 bases between the two ends. The CDR3 sequence is CAWSVRVSLPQHF. The DNA for the CDR3 is TGTGCCTGGAGTGTCAGGGTATCTTTGCCCCAGCATTTT.

The chain's CDR3 is CASSLADGLAGGPRENEQFF. CDR3 DNA: TGCGCCAGCAGCTTGGCGGATGGACTAGCGGGAGGCCCAAGGGAGAATGAGCAGTTCTTC. The genes are TRBV5-1 and TRBJ2-1, with 14 bases lining up with TRBD2. The V segment lost 0 bases and the J segment 7 bases; nucleotides outside the gene matches: 15. CDR3 size: 20 residues. From germline, CDR1 is SGHRS and CDR2 YFSETQ.

This clone was counted once. CDR3 bases: TGTGCCAGCAGTGAGGGACTAAACTACGAGCAGTACTTC. It encodes CASSEGLNYEQYF. This rearrangement joins TRBV2 to TRBJ2-7, with 7 bases lining up with TRBD2. V lost 3 bases and J lost 3; bases outside the gene matches: 2. The CDR3 sequence is 13 residues long. Germline assignment: CDR1 SNHLY and CDR2 FYNNEI.

As regards this clone: This same CDR3 is encoded by further DNA sequences in the sample. The chain employs TRBV29-1 and TRBJ1-1, with TRBD1 matching 11 bases. The ends lost 2 bases at V and 0 bases at J; junction bases unmatched: 11. This CDR3 has 18 residues. Looked up from germline, CDR1 is SQVTM and CDR2 is ANQGSEA. CDR3 sequence (DNA): TGCAGCGTTGAAAGGGGGACAGGGGGTTTCCACATGAACACTGAAGCTTTCTTT. It translates to CSVERGTGGFHMNTEAFF.

The chain recombines TRBV9 with TRBJ2-2; tentatively, D is TRBD2 (6 bases). V lost 4 bases and J 6 bases, leaving 13 bases between the germline ends. CDR3 size: 14 residues. The V gene's germline CDR1 is SGDLS and CDR2 YYNGEE. CDR3 bases: TGTGCCAGCAGCACCCGACTAGTTGCCGGGGAGCTGTTTTTT. This translates into CASSTRLVAGELFF.

The gene calls are TRBV6-5 and TRBJ2-7; 11 nucleotides line up with TRBD1. With 2 bases clipped from V and 4 bases from J, the junction kept 1 base outside the gene matches. The CDR3 contains 14 residues. Per germline, CDR1 MNHEY and CDR2 SVGAGI. CDR3 bases: TGTGCCAGCAGTTACGGGGACAGGGGGTACGAGCAGTACTTC. It yields the protein CASSYGDRGYEQYF.

The chain joins TRBV6-1 to TRBJ1-1; D gene ambiguous. V lost 6 bases and J lost 8, with 16 bases in between. CDR1 and CDR2 (germline): MNHNS, SASEGT. The CDR3 runs 13 residues. DNA of the CDR3: TGTGCCAGCAGCGCTCGGGAATTTTACGAAGCTTTCTTT. As protein: CASSAREFYEAFF.

This clone was recorded once. The V gene is TRBV5-4, the J gene TRBJ2-7; no firm D call. Trimming removed 1 base from V and 2 bases from J, with 7 bases in between. This CDR3 region has 13 residues. CDR1 and CDR2 (germline): SGHNT, YYREEE (reference sequence). CDR3 in DNA: TGTGCCAGCAGCTTGTCCGGTACCTACGAGCAGTACTTC. Translating it yields CASSLSGTYEQYF.

The sample holds a few counts of this clone. The CDR3 nucleotides are TGTGCCAGCAGTTACTCTGGGGGACAGGGAGCTTCACCCCTCCACTTT. It translates to CASSYSGGQGASPLHF. The chain uses TRBV6-5 and TRBJ1-6; 9 bases fit TRBD1. The germline V gene has CDR1 MNHEY and CDR2 SVGAGI. V lost 0 bases to trimming and J lost 9 bases; unmatched junction nucleotides: 6. The CDR3 contains 16 residues.

CDR3: CASSYGRGNTEAFF. The CDR3 DNA reads TGTGCCAGCAGTTATGGCAGGGGGAACACTGAAGCTTTCTTT. The rearrangement joins TRBV7-2 to TRBJ1-1, with D possibly matching TRBD1 (6 bases). Germline V CDR1 and CDR2: SGHTA, FQGNSA. The CDR3 length is 14 residues. V was pared by 6 bases and J by 1 base, with 12 bases between.

The chain uses TRBV27 and TRBJ1-1; D perhaps matches TRBD1 (5 bases). The CDR3 has 15 amino acids. The germline V gene encodes CDR1 MNHEY and CDR2 SMNVEV (reference sequence). The V end lost 5 bases, the J end lost 0 bases, and 13 bases lay between the germline ends. The CDR3 here is CASSGFQGMNTEAFF. CDR3 DNA sequence: TGTGCCAGCAGTGGATTTCAGGGCATGAACACTGAAGCTTTCTTT.

This chain joins TRBV5-1 and TRBJ2-1, with 9 bases identical to TRBD2. V trimming: 4 bases; J trimming: 5 bases; junction bases outside the gene matches: 7. Germline loops: CDR1 SGHRS, CDR2 YFSETQ. This CDR3 contains 15 residues. The chain's CDR3 is CASSPSAGGNNEQFF. CDR3 bases: TGCGCCAGCAGCCCCTCGGCGGGAGGGAACAATGAGCAGTTCTTC.

The chain is built from TRBV29-1 and TRBJ1-1, with D tentatively TRBD1 (5 bases). Trimming pared 7 bases from V and 6 bases from J, leaving 15 bases between. Germline CDR1 is SQVTM and CDR2 is ANQGSEA. The CDR3 totals 12 residues. The CDR3 DNA reads TGCAGCGCCAAATCAGGGTTGCCTGAAGCTTTCTTT. Protein product: CSAKSGLPEAFF.

The chain links TRBV7-8 to TRBJ2-1, with TRBD2 matching over 9 bases. Germline V gene data show CDR1 as SGHVS and CDR2 as FQNEAQ. The CDR3 spans 15 residues. Unmatched junction bases numbered 9, after V lost 5 bases and J lost 7 bases. The CDR3 region is CASSPIGLARNEQFF. In DNA form, the CDR3 reads TGTGCCAGCAGCCCAATCGGACTAGCGAGAAATGAGCAGTTCTTC.

The gene calls are TRBV5-6 and TRBJ2-2; D might be TRBD1 (5 bases). CDR3 size: 13 residues. CDR1 is SGHDT, CDR2 YYEEEE, per germline. Trimming took off 2 bases at V and 3 bases at J, with 5 bases between the two ends. CDR3 DNA sequence: TGTGCCAGCAGCTTAGGGGACACCGGGGAGCTGTTTTTT. It codes for CASSLGDTGELFF.

The rearrangement links TRBV2 to TRBJ2-3, with D uncertain. The CDR3 spans 14 residues. V lost 6 bases, J lost 1 base, and 11 bases lay in between. Germline assignment: CDR1 SNHLY and CDR2 FYNNEI. CDR3: CASRPRVGTDTQYF. The CDR3 nucleotides are TGTGCCAGCAGGCCCCGGGTAGGCACAGATACGCAGTATTTT.

The V gene is TRBV27, the J gene TRBJ1-5; possible D gene TRBD1, 6 bases. The CDR3 length is 13 residues. CDR1 is MNHEY and CDR2 is SMNVEV in the germline V gene (reference sequence). The V end was cut by 2 bases, the J end by 6 bases, with 8 bases between. CDR3 sequence (DNA): TGTGCCAGCAGTTTAACAGGGACTCAGCCCCAGCATTTT. This codes for CASSLTGTQPQHF.

CDR3 sequence (DNA): TGTGCCAGCAGCTTTAGCGGGAGTTTCGATGAGCAGTTCTTC. Amino acid sequence: CASSFSGSFDEQFF. The chain uses TRBV7-9 and TRBJ2-1; 9 nucleotides agree with TRBD2. Looked up from germline, CDR1 is SEHNR and CDR2 is FQNEAQ (reference sequence). The CDR3 loop spans 14 amino acids. J gave up 8 bases and V 3 bases, and 5 bases lay outside the gene matches.

J is TRBJ2-1 and V is TRBV30; 7 nucleotides match TRBD2. Germline trimming cut 3 bases from V and 12 bases from J; bases unmatched to any gene: 11. Germline V gives CDR1 GTSNPN, CDR2 SVGIG (reference sequence). The CDR3 consists of 13 residues. This CDR3 reads CAWRDPDSGGQFF. As DNA, the CDR3 is TGTGCCTGGAGGGACCCTGATTCGGGAGGGCAGTTCTTC.

This chain links TRBV30 with TRBJ1-6, with 9 bases matching TRBD1. Trimming took 3 bases from V and 8 from J; bases not matched to a gene: 17. The CDR3 runs 18 residues. Looked up from germline, CDR1 is GTSNPN and CDR2 is SVGIG (reference sequence). The CDR3: CAWSPLAPLGQGDSPLHF. For the CDR3, the DNA is TGTGCCTGGAGCCCCTTAGCACCACTGGGACAGGGTGATTCACCCCTCCACTTT.

In this sample, this clone turned up a few times. V usage is TRBV7-2 and J usage is TRBJ2-1; 7 bases line up with TRBD1. The CDR3 extends over 14 amino acids. Trimming cost V 5 bases and J 8 bases; bases outside gene matches: 9. Germline values: CDR1 SGHTA, CDR2 FQGNSA. CDR3 in DNA: TGTGCCAGCAGCCCGTACGACAGGGATCATGAGCAGTTCTTC. Translating it yields CASSPYDRDHEQFF.

The chain links TRBV2 to TRBJ2-7, with D possibly being TRBD1 (6 bases). V was pared by 4 bases and J by 7 bases, with 8 bases between. Germline V gene data show CDR1 as SNHLY and CDR2 as FYNNEI. This CDR3 is built from 11 residues. In DNA form, the CDR3 reads TGTGCCAGCAGTGGTAGGGGGGAGCAGTACTTC. Translating gives CASSGRGEQYF.

The chain's CDR3 is CASSDGNYGYTF. The CDR3 DNA reads as TGTGCCAGCAGCGACGGGAATTATGGCTACACCTTC. The V gene is TRBV6-1, the J gene TRBJ1-2; D gene ambiguous. Deletions cut 6 bases from V and 5 bases from J, with 10 bases between. The length of the CDR3 is 12 residues. Germline V gives CDR1 MNHNS, CDR2 SASEGT.